Reported below is one T cell receptor (beta chain). What it binds is not known. The source of the sample is a study of blood T cells in healthy people across ages. The study, taken as a whole, reports: Higher diversity, along with more naive CD4+ cells, distinguished long-lived donors from aged donors.

CDR1 and CDR2 from the germline V gene are SQVTM and ANQGSEA. Trimming cost V 7 bases and J 0 bases; bases outside gene matches: 8. The CDR3 runs 15 residues. The second PCR ran roughly 7 to 12 cycles with a sample-barcoded 5' primer and J-beta primers. TCRdb re-analysed the 5' RACE reads in MiXCR, keeping a single row per CDR3 protein. The sample lists 650,000 to 900,000 distinct CDR3 sequences, about 62% occurring once. What was sequenced was blood. This TCR came from a man aged 25 to 45 in good health. The J gene is TRBJ2-5, the V gene TRBV29-1, with 10 positions matching TRBD2. CDR3 nucleotides: TGCAGCGGGACCACTAGCGGGGCGTACCAAGAGACCCAGTACTTC. Its protein is CSGTTSGAYQETQYF.